The 11 T cell receptor beta chains reported below all come from one sample, sequenced in a study of cytomegalovirus exposure and HLA in healthy donors. The PCR employed 60 Vbeta primers together with 13 Jbeta primers. Clones were sequenced by immunoSEQ multiplex PCR, and TCRdb holds only the in-frame ones, with some missing. The sample shows some 140,000 clones, 80% of them seen only once. The specimen was PBMCs. The source of these receptors is a woman between 40 and 55 years old in good health and CMV-seropositive.

The gene calls are TRBV11-3 and TRBJ2-5; TRBD2 aligns across 7 bases. With V trimmed by 5 bases and J by 1 base, 13 bases remained unmatched. This CDR3 is 17 amino acids long. The germline V gene has CDR1 SGHNT and CDR2 YENEEA. The CDR3 DNA reads as TGTGCCAGCAGCCCGGGATGGGCTAGCGGTTTCCAAGAGACCCAGTACTTC. Its translation: CASSPGWASGFQETQYF.

The chain links TRBV5-1 to TRBJ1-5; 9 nucleotides align to TRBD1. V shed 2 bases, J shed 5 bases, and the junction held 5 bases outside the gene matches. The length of the CDR3 is 15 residues. From germline, CDR1 is SGHRS and CDR2 YFSETQ. This chain's CDR3 is CASSFGTGFDQPQHF. Here the CDR3 DNA reads TGCGCCAGCAGCTTCGGGACAGGGTTTGATCAGCCCCAGCATTTT.

The DNA for the CDR3 is TGTGCCAGCAGCCGTCGACTAGCGGGAGGGCCGGAGACCCAGTACTTC. Protein: CASSRRLAGGPETQYF. This chain joins TRBV11-3 and TRBJ2-5, with 14 bases fitting TRBD2. The germline V gene has CDR1 SGHNT and CDR2 YENEEA. CDR3 length equals 16 residues. Trimming cost V 5 bases and J 5 bases; bases outside gene matches: 7.

The chain links TRBV10-3 to TRBJ2-2, with D unresolved. Per the germline V gene, CDR1 is ENHRY and CDR2 is SYGVKD. The CDR3 loop spans 14 amino acids. V lost 4 bases, J lost 7 bases, and 13 bases lay in between. CDR3 nucleotides: TGTGCCATCAGTGCCCCGGAGTTAAGCGGGGAGCTGTTTTTT. Encoded protein: CAISAPELSGELFF.

This clone occurred a few times. CDR3 sequence (DNA): TGTGCCACCAGCAGAGTGGAGGGCGGGAGAGGGTCAGATACGCAGTATTTT. This encodes CATSRVEGGRGSDTQYF. The chain recombines TRBV15 with TRBJ2-3; the match to TRBD2 covers 7 bases. Per the germline V gene, CDR1 is LNHNV and CDR2 is YYDKDF (reference sequence). Germline trimming cut 1 base from V and 4 bases from J; bases unmatched to any gene: 11. The CDR3 covers 17 residues.

V gene TRBV19 combines with J gene TRBJ1-1, with 7 nucleotides matching TRBD1. V lost 7 bases to trimming and J lost 1 base; unmatched junction nucleotides: 12. In germline, CDR1 is LNHDA, CDR2 SQIVND (reference sequence). The CDR3 is made up of 16 amino acids. DNA of the CDR3: TGTGCCAGTATTAGCAGGGTCCCAGGGGGGAACACTGAAGCTTTCTTT. Its protein is CASISRVPGGNTEAFF.

The chain combines TRBV5-1 with TRBJ2-5; 10 positions match TRBD2. The J segment lost 4 bases and the V segment lost 0 bases, leaving 9 bases of the junction unmatched. CDR1 is SGHRS, CDR2 YFSETQ, per germline. The CDR3 covers 17 residues. The CDR3 nucleotides are TGCGCCAGCAGCTTGGCCGGAGCGGGAGGGAGGTCAGAGACCCAGTACTTC. It is translated as CASSLAGAGGRSETQYF. The variable domain in full, completed from reference TRBV5-1 and TRBJ2-5, reads KAGVTQTPRYLIKTRGQQVTLSCSPISGHRSVSWYQQTPGQGLQFLFEYFSETQRNKGNFPGRFSGRQFSNSRSEMNVSTLELGDSALYLCASSLAGAGGRSETQYFGPGTRLLVL.

The chain is built from TRBV18 and TRBJ2-6; the match to TRBD1 covers 10 bases. The trim removed 3 bases at V and 2 bases at J, leaving 7 bases unmatched. The CDR3 sequence is 18 residues long. Germline V gene sequence: CDR1 KGHSH, CDR2 LQKENI. CDR3 protein: CASSPRQGAVAGANVLTF. The CDR3 nucleotides read TGTGCCAGCTCACCGCGACAGGGGGCGGTAGCTGGGGCCAACGTCCTGACTTTC.

This clone was found a few times. The V and J genes are TRBV29-1 and TRBJ2-7, with 8 bases identical to TRBD1. CDR3 length: 14 amino acids. V trimming: 7 bases; J trimming: 3 bases; junction bases outside the gene matches: 11. The germline CDR1 and CDR2 sequences are SQVTM and ANQGSEA. DNA of the CDR3: TGCAGCGCAGGACAGGGCTCCGGAGGCTACGAGCAGTACTTC. Encoded protein: CSAGQGSGGYEQYF.

The chain employs TRBV18 and TRBJ2-7; weak D call: TRBD1 (6 bases). The CDR3 is 16 amino acids. The V end was cut by 2 bases, the J end by 7 bases, with 21 bases between. Germline CDR1 reads KGHSH; CDR2 reads LQKENI. The CDR3 sequence: CASSPRGSRSMNEQYF. CDR3 sequence (DNA): TGTGCCAGCTCACCAAGGGGGAGCCGATCTATGAATGAGCAGTACTTC.

The V gene is TRBV30, the J gene TRBJ2-1; unclear D gene. Germline CDR1 reads GTSNPN; CDR2 reads SVGIG (reference sequence). V shed 3 bases and J shed 4 bases, with 4 bases lying between them. The CDR3 length is 11 residues. For the CDR3, the DNA is TGTGCCTGGAGACATTACAATGAGCAGTTCTTC. As protein: CAWRHYNEQFF.